This T cell receptor beta chain was recovered during a study of spatial heterogeneity in lung cancer. Study-wide results and caveats: Tumor mutation count correlated with how many alpha and beta TCRs expanded intratumorally.

Time point indicated: sample taken at primary tumor resection. This clonotype was seen repeatedly, ten times or more. What it recognizes is unknown. The germline gives CDR1 SGHAT, CDR2 FQNNGV. CDR3 length: 14 residues. With 4 bases removed from V and 6 bases from J, the gap between germline ends came to 15 bases. Using its own MiXCR run on the 5' RACE reads, TCRdb lists one record per CDR3 protein. The sample yields 5,000 to 6,500 distinct CDR3 sequences, around 4.8% seen once. V usage is TRBV11-2 and J usage is TRBJ1-1; the D is unclear. This TCR came from a male donor with early-stage non-small cell lung cancer. The source was lung tumor tissue, collected at surgery. CDR3 nucleotide sequence: TGTGCCAGCAGCTCTACAACGAGGAGGGCTGAAGCTTTCTTT. As protein: CASSSTTRRAEAFF. Supplemented by reference TRBV11-2 and TRBJ1-1, the full variable domain reads EAGVAQSPRYKIIEKRQSVAFWCNPISGHATLYWYQQILGQGPKLLIQFQNNGVVDDSQLPKDRFSAERLKGVDSTLKIQPAKLEDSAVYLCASSSTTRRAEAFFGQGTRLTVV.